Following are 27 T cell receptor beta chains from one sample sequenced in a study of T cell clonality in common variable immunodeficiency. Study-wide findings and caveats: Common variable immunodeficiency TCR beta sequences reportedly had fewer deletions and N-nucleotide insertions.

What these receptors recognize is not known. The method was immunoSEQ multiplex PCR; TCRdb's version includes in-frame clones alone and lacks a portion of them. The record shows over 15,000 clones for this sample, with no singletons present. The sequenced sample was peripheral blood mononuclear cells. These receptor sequences come from a human donor with common variable immunodeficiency.

Note on this clone: The CDR3 extends 3 residues past the end of the read, so its final part is completed from the germline J gene. This chain uses TRBV7-3 with TRBJ2-3, with 9 positions matching TRBD2. Trimming cost V 2 bases and J 5 bases; bases outside gene matches: 11. Germline-derived CDR1 and CDR2 are SGHTA and FQGTGA. This CDR3 spans 17 amino acids. CDR3 DNA, as far as it was read: TGTGCCAGCAGCTTAGTCCCGGCGGGAGGGCCCGGAGATACG. Protein product: CASSLVPAGGPGDT. The entire CDR3 reads CASSLVPAGGPGDTQYF.

This clone was observed a few times. The read is 3 residues too short to cover the CDR3 end, so that end is filled in from the germline J gene. The V gene is TRBV7-2, the J gene TRBJ2-5; D is uncertain. The CDR3 sequence is 13 residues long. Trimming removed 7 bases from V and 7 bases from J, with 16 bases in between. The germline gives CDR1 SGHTA, CDR2 FQGNSA. The DNA read from the CDR3 is TGTGCCAGCAACCTGGGCGTGGGTCCGACC. It is translated as CASNLGVGPT. Given in full, the CDR3 is CASNLGVGPTQYF.

CDR3 sequence reads: CASSRQETQYF. Partial CDR3 DNA: TGTGCCAGCAGCCGCCAAGAGACC. The rearrangement joins TRBV7-9 to TRBJ2-5; D unclear. The CDR3 end is not reached by the read, which stops 3 residues before it; the germline J gene fills it in. The CDR3 contains 11 residues. Germline V lookup: CDR1 SEHNR, CDR2 FQNEAQ (reference sequence). The germline V and J ends were trimmed by 5 bases and 1 base, with 2 bases remaining between them.

This clone was counted between two and nine times. The covered CDR3 bases are TGTGCCAGTCGGACAGTTTTCGGTAATTCACCC. This translates into CASRTVFGNSP. The whole CDR3 region reads CASRTVFGNSPLHF. The rearrangement uses TRBV19 and TRBJ1-6; D is possibly TRBD1 (6 bases). Sequencing ends 3 residues short of the CDR3 end; the germline J gene provides the rest. Germline CDR1 reads LNHDA; CDR2 reads SQIVND (reference sequence). The length of the CDR3 is 14 residues. The ends were cut back, 8 bases at V and 6 bases at J, with 14 bases in the middle.

A word on this clone: The read ends 3 residues shy of where the CDR3 ends; the end is completed using the germline J gene. V usage is TRBV7-2 and J usage is TRBJ1-1; D is unresolved. Looked up from germline, CDR1 is SGHTA and CDR2 is FQGNSA. The CDR3 is made up of 12 amino acids. V was clipped by 8 bases and J by 3 bases, with 10 bases between them. The DNA read from the CDR3 is TGTGCCAGCGTGGGCACCTACACTGAA. Protein: CASVGTYTE. The whole CDR3 reads CASVGTYTEAFF. The whole variable domain, filled in from reference TRBV7-2 and TRBJ1-1, reads GAGVSQSPSNKVTEKGKDVELRCDPISGHTALYWYRQSLGQGLEFLIYFQGNSAPDKSGLPSDRFSAERTGGSVSTLTIQRTQQEDSAVYLCASVGTYTEAFFGQGTRLTVV.

This clone appeared a few times. The DNA ends 3 residues before the CDR3 does, and the rest of the CDR3 is filled in from the germline J gene. V gene TRBV18 combines with J gene TRBJ2-2; D unresolved. V was trimmed by 6 bases and J by 1 base, leaving 9 bases between them. This CDR3 region has 14 residues. Germline V gene sequence: CDR1 KGHSH, CDR2 LQKENI. CDR3 bases read: TGTGCCAGCTCGCCATCCCAGAACACCGGGGAG. This translates into CASSPSQNTGE. The CDR3 as a whole reads CASSPSQNTGELFF. The variable domain in full, with the rest retrieved from reference TRBV18 and TRBJ2-2, is NAGVMQNPRHLVRRRGQEARLRCSPMKGHSHVYWYRQLPEEGLKFMVYLQKENIIDESGMPKERFSAEFPKEGPSILRIQQVVRGDSAAYFCASSPSQNTGELFFGEGSRLTVL.

The sample holds many counts of this clone. The read stops 3 residues short of the end of the CDR3; the missing end is completed from the germline J gene. V and J are TRBV19 and TRBJ2-3; 8 nucleotides agree with TRBD2. Germline lookup yields CDR1 LNHDA and CDR2 SQIVND (reference sequence). The CDR3 sequence is 16 residues long. J gave up 0 bases and V 7 bases, and 9 bases lay outside the gene matches. Partial CDR3 DNA: TGTGCCAGTAAAATCGGGAGGGGATCTAGCACAGATACG. Translating gives CASKIGRGSSTDT. The full-length CDR3 reads as CASKIGRGSSTDTQYF.

A few counts support this clone. One junction end disagrees with the germline gene, perhaps due to a read error. The read falls 3 residues short of the CDR3 end, and the missing part is taken from the germline J gene. This chain links TRBV7-7 with TRBJ2-1; TRBD2 agrees at 13 bases. Germline V gene data show CDR1 as SSHAT and CDR2 as FNYEAQ (reference sequence). This CDR3 spans 15 amino acids. This CDR3 reads CASSLGLAGWDEQFF. Partial CDR3 DNA: TGTGCTAGCAGCTTGGGACTAGCGGGATGGGATGAG.

With regard to this clone: Read data end 3 residues before the CDR3 end; the end is taken from the germline J gene. The J gene is TRBJ2-2, the V gene TRBV18; weak D call: TRBD2 (6 bases). Germline V CDR1 and CDR2: KGHSH, LQKENI. CDR3 size: 13 residues. Trimming shortened V by 4 bases and J by 10 bases, and 13 bases separated the two germline ends. CDR3 protein: CASSRTSGEELFF. Incomplete CDR3 DNA: TGTGCCAGCTCACGGACCTCGGGGGAGGAG.

This clone was picked up a small number of times. The observed sequence ends 3 residues before the CDR3 terminus, with the missing tail filled in from the germline J gene. This chain connects TRBV6-2 or TRBV6-3 to TRBJ2-5, with 9 bases that match TRBD2. Germline CDR1 is MNHEY and CDR2 is SVGEGT. Trimming cost V 8 bases and J 2 bases; bases outside gene matches: 15. CDR3 length: 17 amino acids. CDR3 loop: CASLRSRTSELQETQYF. The sequenced CDR3 bases are TGTGCCAGCTTGAGGTCCCGGACTAGCGAACTACAAGAGACC.

Ten or more counts support this clone. Read coverage stops 3 residues before the CDR3 terminus; the germline J gene supplies the remainder. V and J are TRBV28 and TRBJ1-6; tentatively, D is TRBD1 (5 bases). CDR1 is MDHEN, CDR2 SYDVKM, per germline. V was trimmed by 7 bases and J by 7 bases, leaving 17 bases between them. This CDR3 region has 15 residues. The CDR3 region is CASITSREGNSPLHF. CDR3 bases read: TGTGCCAGCATTACATCCAGGGAAGGGAATTCACCC.

The sample holds a few counts of this clone. CDR3 DNA (partial): TGTGCCAGCAGCTTAGCGGGCGCCAAAAACATT. It translates to CASSLAGAKNI. The whole CDR3 sequence reads CASSLAGAKNIQYF. The chain uses TRBV7-9 and TRBJ2-4; D remains ambiguous. The read terminates 3 residues ahead of where the CDR3 ends, so the germline J gene completes it. The CDR3 covers 14 residues. Germline CDR1 reads SEHNR; CDR2 reads FQNEAQ (reference sequence). Trimming removed 0 bases at V and 1 base at J, with 4 bases between.

This clone was counted a few times. The missing CDR3 end, 3 residues past where the read stops, is filled in from the germline J gene. The rearrangement uses TRBV7-2 and TRBJ1-1; D is perhaps TRBD1 (6 bases). CDR3 size: 14 residues. CDR1 and CDR2 from the germline V gene are SGHTA and FQGNSA. V lost 3 bases, J lost 5 bases, and 13 bases lay in between. The sequenced CDR3 bases are TGTGCCAGCAGCTTCAGCAGGGGAAAGACTGAA. This gives the protein CASSFSRGKTE. The entire CDR3 sequence reads CASSFSRGKTEAFF.

This clone has just a few counts. The DNA ends 3 residues before the CDR3 does, and the rest of the CDR3 is filled in from the germline J gene. The gene calls are TRBV11-1 and TRBJ2-7, with 10 nucleotides matching TRBD2. The trim removed 5 bases at V and 2 bases at J, leaving 3 bases unmatched. Germline V gives CDR1 SGHAT, CDR2 FQDESV (reference sequence). CDR3 length: 14 amino acids. The sequenced CDR3 bases are TGTGCCAGCAGCACTCTAGCGGGGGCCTACGAG. Encoded protein: CASSTLAGAYE. The full CDR3 protein reads CASSTLAGAYEQYF.

This clone was seen more than once but under ten times. The read halts 3 residues ahead of the CDR3 end, with the missing end drawn from the germline J gene. The chain combines TRBV6-2 or TRBV6-3 with TRBJ2-5; 10 bases line up with TRBD2. Unmatched junction bases numbered 12, after V lost 5 bases and J lost 6 bases. This CDR3 comprises 16 residues. The germline CDR1 and CDR2 sequences are MNHEY and SVGEGT. The sequenced part of the CDR3 DNA is TGTGCCAGCAGTGCTCGACCTAGCGGGAGAGTAAAGACC. Translation: CASSARPSGRVKT. The whole CDR3 sequence reads CASSARPSGRVKTQYF.

This clone was detected many times. The missing CDR3 end, 3 residues past where the read stops, is filled in from the germline J gene. This chain joins TRBV19 and TRBJ1-1, with D perhaps matching TRBD1 (5 bases). CDR3 length equals 14 residues. CDR1 LNHDA and CDR2 SQIVND come from the germline V gene (reference sequence). V lost 6 bases and J 1 base, leaving 12 bases between the germline ends. The sequenced part of the CDR3 DNA is TGTGCCAGTAGCACCCGCGGGGGGAACACTGAA. Its translation is CASSTRGGNTE. The full CDR3 protein reads CASSTRGGNTEAFF.

This clone has ten or more counts. The read finishes 3 residues shy of the CDR3 end, and the germline J gene is used to complete it. The chain carries TRBV29-1 and TRBJ2-1; D might be TRBD2 (6 bases). The CDR3 loop spans 12 amino acids. In germline, CDR1 is SQVTM, CDR2 ANQGSEA. The V end was cut by 4 bases, the J end by 6 bases, with 10 bases between. The covered CDR3 bases are TGCAGCGTTGCGACTAGTTTCAATGAG. Residues: CSVATSFNE. The whole CDR3 sequence reads CSVATSFNEQFF.

In regard to this clone: The read finishes 3 residues shy of the CDR3 end, and the germline J gene is used to complete it. This chain uses TRBV18 with TRBJ1-2; 7 bases map to TRBD1. CDR3 size: 15 residues. V trimming: 0 bases; J trimming: 7 bases; junction bases outside the gene matches: 8. Germline CDR1 reads KGHSH; CDR2 reads LQKENI. CDR3 region: CASSPPPLTGFGYTF. The covered CDR3 bases are TGTGCCAGCTCACCACCCCCTTTGACAGGGTTTGGC.

About this clone itself: The read terminates 3 residues before the CDR3 end, so the remaining end is supplied by the germline J gene. The rearrangement joins TRBV19 to TRBJ2-1; 8 bases are a match to TRBD1. V gave up 3 bases and J gave up 0 bases; unmatched junction bases: 1. CDR1 is LNHDA, CDR2 SQIVND, per germline (reference sequence). This CDR3 region has 15 residues. The chain's CDR3 is CASSIGQGSYNEQFF. CDR3 bases read: TGTGCCAGTAGTATCGGACAGGGCTCCTACAATGAG.

On this clone: The read halts 3 residues ahead of the CDR3 end, with the missing end drawn from the germline J gene. The rearrangement uses TRBV18 and TRBJ2-5, with D possibly TRBD2 on 5 matching bases. V gave up 3 bases and J gave up 2 bases, with 13 bases separating them. CDR1 and CDR2 (germline): KGHSH, LQKENI. The CDR3 spans 15 residues. The part of the CDR3 DNA that was read is TGTGCCAGCTCACCCCGCAGGACGGGGCAAGAGACC. This codes for CASSPRRTGQET. The CDR3 in its entirety is CASSPRRTGQETQYF.

This clone occurred many times. The read ends 3 residues shy of where the CDR3 ends; the end is completed using the germline J gene. The chain is built from TRBV5-1 and TRBJ2-7; 7 nucleotides match TRBD2. CDR1 SGHRS and CDR2 YFSETQ come from the germline V gene. V lost 5 bases and J lost 2; bases outside the gene matches: 4. This CDR3 has 13 amino acids. CDR3 sequence reads: CASRTSETYEQYF. The CDR3 DNA, read in part, is TGCGCCAGCAGAACTAGCGAAACCTACGAG.

Concerning this clone itself: The CDR3 end falls 3 residues outside the read, so it is completed with the germline J gene. V is TRBV7-2 and J is TRBJ2-5, with D possibly being TRBD2 (5 bases). CDR1 is SGHTA, CDR2 FQGNSA, per germline. Between the trimmed V and J ends, which lost 2 bases and 7 bases, there was a span of 8 bases. The CDR3 length is 12 residues. The covered CDR3 bases are TGTGCCAGCAGCTTACGGGGTATGACC. Its protein is CASSLRGMT. The whole CDR3 sequence is CASSLRGMTQYF.

This clone showed up just a few times. From the germline J gene comes the end of the CDR3, since the read stops 3 residues before it. The gene calls are TRBV6-1 and TRBJ1-2; D remains unclear. CDR3 length: 14 amino acids. Germline values: CDR1 MNHNS, CDR2 SASEGT. V was trimmed by 4 bases and J by 5 bases, leaving 14 bases between them. The CDR3 loop reads CASSVSDYLYGYTF. Incomplete CDR3 DNA: TGTGCCAGCAGTGTTTCCGACTACCTTTATGGC.

This clone was recorded many times. The CDR3 extends 3 residues past the end of the read, so its final part is completed from the germline J gene. This chain joins TRBV18 and TRBJ1-1; a possible D gene is TRBD1 (5 bases). With 5 bases removed from V and 6 bases from J, the gap between germline ends came to 22 bases. The CDR3 extends over 16 amino acids. CDR1 is KGHSH, CDR2 LQKENI, per germline. CDR3 DNA, as far as it was read: TGTGCCAGCTCATTTAACCGCCAGGGTGGCGGCGCTGAA. It yields the protein CASSFNRQGGGAE. The full-length CDR3 reads as CASSFNRQGGGAEAFF.

This clone was counted many times. The CDR3 end falls 3 residues outside the read, so it is completed with the germline J gene. Other DNA sequences within the sample encode an identical CDR3. The rearrangement joins TRBV6-2 or TRBV6-3 to TRBJ2-1; perhaps TRBD2 as D (5 bases). The CDR3 totals 13 residues. Germline CDR1 reads MNHEY; CDR2 reads SVGEGT. V lost 6 bases, J lost 2 bases, and 8 bases lay in between. The CDR3 protein is CASRLDPYNEQFF. CDR3 DNA (partial): TGTGCCAGCAGACTAGATCCCTACAATGAG.

This clone showed up many times. The read ends 3 residues before the CDR3 terminus; that terminus is restored from the germline J gene. V usage is TRBV19 and J usage is TRBJ2-2; 7 bases line up with TRBD1. Germline trimming cut 5 bases from V and 1 base from J; bases unmatched to any gene: 4. This CDR3 is built from 15 residues. Germline V gene lookup returns CDR1 LNHDA and CDR2 SQIVND (reference sequence). The chain's CDR3 is CASSPRTGNTGELFF. The CDR3 bases that were read are TGTGCCAGTAGTCCCCGGACAGGGAACACCGGGGAG.

On this clone: With the read ending 3 residues before the CDR3 end, the germline J gene is used to fill in that end. The rearrangement joins TRBV7-9 to TRBJ2-1; D is unclear. Trimming cost V 7 bases and J 1 base, with 8 bases left between them. This CDR3 comprises 13 residues. The germline gives CDR1 SEHNR, CDR2 FQNEAQ (reference sequence). The sequenced part of the CDR3 DNA is TGTGCCAGCAACCTAGGTTCCTACAATGAG. Encoded protein: CASNLGSYNE. In full, the CDR3 reads CASNLGSYNEQFF.